This T cell receptor (beta chain) was identified during a study of Graves' ophthalmopathy and Graves' hyperthyroidism. The authors amplified TCR beta CDR3 regions from RNA transcripts. Second-round multiplex PCR came after first-round RT-PCR with HTBI primers. TCRdb re-called the multiplex PCR reads through MiXCR, storing one row per CDR3 protein. The data contain over a million distinct CDR3 sequences, about 36% of them seen just once; the ten biggest clones take up more than 9.5%. This clonotype has at least ten counts. V shed 8 bases, J shed 5 bases, and the junction held 17 bases outside the gene matches. Germline CDR1 is MGHDK and CDR2 is SYGVNS. The CDR3 runs 17 residues.

The receptor's source is an adult man with Graves' hyperthyroidism. The chain links TRBV25-1 to TRBJ2-5, with TRBD1 identical over 10 bases. Sequenced input: peripheral blood or thyroid tissue (not recorded which). The CDR3 nucleotides are TGTGCCAGCGCCCCGGGACAGGGGCCATGGAATGGGGAGACCCAGTACTTC. It codes for CASAPGQGPWNGETQYF.